This TCR beta chain was captured by sequencing in a study of blood T cell repertoires in COVID-19. Study-level background: Some COVID-19 samples were acute and others convalescent; all came from the United States, Italy and Spain. T cells, B-cell-depleted T cells, or PBMCs supplied cDNA or gDNA.

Under the authors' procedure: Estimates of nucleated cell counts were drawn from the amplification of reference gene primers. The data were produced by immunoSEQ multiplex PCR, yet TCRdb's version contains in-frame clones alone and is incomplete. The D gene and trimming were derived from the DNA, and the V and J assignments and clone size from that table. The sample includes fewer than 35,000 clones, about 90% of them seen just once. The origin of this receptor is a man aged 55 to 69 with active COVID-19. The sequenced sample consisted of peripheral blood.

In nucleotides, the CDR3 is TGTGCCAGCAGTCGACAGGGGCAGAGGAGAGGTGGCTACACCTTC. Protein product: CASSRQGQRRGGYTF. This chain connects TRBV28 to TRBJ1-2, with 8 bases aligning to TRBD1. Trimming took 5 bases from V and 7 from J; bases not matched to a gene: 12. The germline CDR1 and CDR2 sequences are MDHEN and SYDVKM. The CDR3 is made up of 15 amino acids.